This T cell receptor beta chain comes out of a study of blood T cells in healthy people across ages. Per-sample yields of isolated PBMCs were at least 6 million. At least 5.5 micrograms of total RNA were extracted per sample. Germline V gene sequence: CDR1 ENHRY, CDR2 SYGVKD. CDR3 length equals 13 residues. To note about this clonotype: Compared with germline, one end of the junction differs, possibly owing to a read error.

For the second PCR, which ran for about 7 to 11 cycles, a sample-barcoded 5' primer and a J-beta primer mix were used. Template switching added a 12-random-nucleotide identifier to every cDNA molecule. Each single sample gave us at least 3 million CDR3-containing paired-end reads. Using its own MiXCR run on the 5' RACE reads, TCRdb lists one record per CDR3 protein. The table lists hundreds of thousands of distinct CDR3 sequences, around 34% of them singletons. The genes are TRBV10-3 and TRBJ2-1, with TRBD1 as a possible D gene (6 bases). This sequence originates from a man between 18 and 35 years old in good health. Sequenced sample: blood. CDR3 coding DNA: TGCGCCATCAGTGAGGGGGTCGAGTACGAGCAGTTCTTC. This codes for CAISEGVEYEQFF.